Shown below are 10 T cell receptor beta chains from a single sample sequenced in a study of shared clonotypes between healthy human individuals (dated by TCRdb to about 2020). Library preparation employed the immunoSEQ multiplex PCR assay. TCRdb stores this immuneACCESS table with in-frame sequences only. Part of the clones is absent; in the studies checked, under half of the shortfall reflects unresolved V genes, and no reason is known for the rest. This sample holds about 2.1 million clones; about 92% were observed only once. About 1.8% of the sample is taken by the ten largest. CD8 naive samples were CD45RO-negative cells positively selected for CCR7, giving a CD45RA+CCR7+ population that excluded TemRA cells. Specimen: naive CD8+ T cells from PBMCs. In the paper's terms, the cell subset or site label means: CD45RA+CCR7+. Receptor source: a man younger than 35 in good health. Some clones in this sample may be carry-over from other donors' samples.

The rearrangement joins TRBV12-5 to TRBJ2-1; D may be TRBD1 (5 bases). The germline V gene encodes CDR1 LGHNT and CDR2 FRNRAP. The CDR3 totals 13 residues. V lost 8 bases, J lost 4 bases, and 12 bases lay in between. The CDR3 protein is CASTAPGYNEQFF. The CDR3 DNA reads TGTGCTAGTACGGCCCCAGGGTACAATGAGCAGTTCTTC.

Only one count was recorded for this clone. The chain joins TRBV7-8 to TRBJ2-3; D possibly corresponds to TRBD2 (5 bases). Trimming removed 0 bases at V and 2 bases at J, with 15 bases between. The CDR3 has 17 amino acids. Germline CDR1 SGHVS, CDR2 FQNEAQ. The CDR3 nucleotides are TGTGCCAGCAGCTTAGCCCCGGCGGGCTCAGCCACAGATACGCAGTATTTT. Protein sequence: CASSLAPAGSATDTQYF.

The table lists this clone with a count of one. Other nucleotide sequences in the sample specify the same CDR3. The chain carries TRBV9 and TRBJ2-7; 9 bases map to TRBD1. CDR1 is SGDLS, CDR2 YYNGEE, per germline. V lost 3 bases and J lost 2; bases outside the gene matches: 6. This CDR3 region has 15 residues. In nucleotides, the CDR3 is TGTGCCAGCAGCGAGGGACAGGGAACGACCTACGAGCAGTACTTC. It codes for CASSEGQGTTYEQYF.

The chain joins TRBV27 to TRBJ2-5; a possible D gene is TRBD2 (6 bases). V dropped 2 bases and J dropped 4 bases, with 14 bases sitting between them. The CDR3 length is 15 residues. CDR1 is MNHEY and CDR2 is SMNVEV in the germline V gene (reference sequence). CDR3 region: CASSLNGGAGETQYF. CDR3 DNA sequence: TGTGCCAGCAGTTTAAATGGGGGAGCGGGAGAGACCCAGTACTTC.

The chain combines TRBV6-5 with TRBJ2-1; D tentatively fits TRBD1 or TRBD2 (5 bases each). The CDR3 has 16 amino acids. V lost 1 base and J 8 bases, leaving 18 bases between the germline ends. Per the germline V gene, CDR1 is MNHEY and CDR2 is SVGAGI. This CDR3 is CASSYYGTPASHEQFF. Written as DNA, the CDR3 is TGTGCCAGCAGTTACTACGGGACCCCAGCATCACATGAGCAGTTCTTC.

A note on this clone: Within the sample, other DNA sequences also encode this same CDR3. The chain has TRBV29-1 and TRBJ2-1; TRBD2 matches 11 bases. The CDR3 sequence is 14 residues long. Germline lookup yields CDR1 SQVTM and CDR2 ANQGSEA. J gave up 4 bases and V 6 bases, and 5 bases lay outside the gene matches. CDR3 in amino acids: CSVVAGGLYNEQFF. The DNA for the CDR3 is TGCAGCGTGGTAGCGGGAGGGCTTTACAATGAGCAGTTCTTC.

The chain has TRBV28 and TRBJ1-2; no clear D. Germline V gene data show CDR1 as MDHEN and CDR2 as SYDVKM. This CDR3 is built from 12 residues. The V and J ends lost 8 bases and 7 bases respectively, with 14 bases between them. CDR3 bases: TGTGCCAGCGGCTCCCTCGGAAGTGGCTACACCTTC. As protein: CASGSLGSGYTF.

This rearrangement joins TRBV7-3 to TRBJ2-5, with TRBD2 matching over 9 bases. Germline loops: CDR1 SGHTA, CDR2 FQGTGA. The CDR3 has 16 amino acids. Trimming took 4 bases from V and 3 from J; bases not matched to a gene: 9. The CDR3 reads CASSSERGLAKETQYF. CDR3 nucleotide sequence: TGTGCCAGCAGCTCCGAACGCGGACTAGCGAAAGAGACCCAGTACTTC. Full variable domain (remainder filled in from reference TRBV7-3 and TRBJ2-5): GAGVSQTPSNKVTEKGKYVELRCDPISGHTALYWYRQSLGQGPEFLIYFQGTGAADDSGLPNDRFFAVRPEGSVSTLKIQRTERGDSAVYLCASSSERGLAKETQYFGPGTRLLVL.

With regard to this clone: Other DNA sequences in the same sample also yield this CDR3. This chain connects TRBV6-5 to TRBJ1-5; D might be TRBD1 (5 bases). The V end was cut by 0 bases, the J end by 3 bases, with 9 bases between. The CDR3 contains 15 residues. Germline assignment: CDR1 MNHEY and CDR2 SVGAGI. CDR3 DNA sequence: TGTGCCAGCAGTTACTCGTCAGGGCCCAATCAGCCCCAGCATTTT. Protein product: CASSYSSGPNQPQHF.

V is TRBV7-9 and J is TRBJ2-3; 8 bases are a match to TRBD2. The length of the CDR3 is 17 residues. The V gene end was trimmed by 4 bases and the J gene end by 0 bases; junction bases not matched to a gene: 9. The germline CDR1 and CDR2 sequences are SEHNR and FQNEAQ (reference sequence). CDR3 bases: TGTGCCAGCAGCTCCTTTCAACTAGCGGCTAGCACAGATACGCAGTATTTT. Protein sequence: CASSSFQLAASTDTQYF. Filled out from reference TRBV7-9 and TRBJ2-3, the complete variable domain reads DTGVSQNPRHKITKRGQNVTFRCDPISEHNRLYWYRQTLGQGPEFLTYFQNEAQLEKSRLLSDRFSAERPKGSFSTLEIQRTEQGDSAMYLCASSSFQLAASTDTQYFGPGTRLTVL.